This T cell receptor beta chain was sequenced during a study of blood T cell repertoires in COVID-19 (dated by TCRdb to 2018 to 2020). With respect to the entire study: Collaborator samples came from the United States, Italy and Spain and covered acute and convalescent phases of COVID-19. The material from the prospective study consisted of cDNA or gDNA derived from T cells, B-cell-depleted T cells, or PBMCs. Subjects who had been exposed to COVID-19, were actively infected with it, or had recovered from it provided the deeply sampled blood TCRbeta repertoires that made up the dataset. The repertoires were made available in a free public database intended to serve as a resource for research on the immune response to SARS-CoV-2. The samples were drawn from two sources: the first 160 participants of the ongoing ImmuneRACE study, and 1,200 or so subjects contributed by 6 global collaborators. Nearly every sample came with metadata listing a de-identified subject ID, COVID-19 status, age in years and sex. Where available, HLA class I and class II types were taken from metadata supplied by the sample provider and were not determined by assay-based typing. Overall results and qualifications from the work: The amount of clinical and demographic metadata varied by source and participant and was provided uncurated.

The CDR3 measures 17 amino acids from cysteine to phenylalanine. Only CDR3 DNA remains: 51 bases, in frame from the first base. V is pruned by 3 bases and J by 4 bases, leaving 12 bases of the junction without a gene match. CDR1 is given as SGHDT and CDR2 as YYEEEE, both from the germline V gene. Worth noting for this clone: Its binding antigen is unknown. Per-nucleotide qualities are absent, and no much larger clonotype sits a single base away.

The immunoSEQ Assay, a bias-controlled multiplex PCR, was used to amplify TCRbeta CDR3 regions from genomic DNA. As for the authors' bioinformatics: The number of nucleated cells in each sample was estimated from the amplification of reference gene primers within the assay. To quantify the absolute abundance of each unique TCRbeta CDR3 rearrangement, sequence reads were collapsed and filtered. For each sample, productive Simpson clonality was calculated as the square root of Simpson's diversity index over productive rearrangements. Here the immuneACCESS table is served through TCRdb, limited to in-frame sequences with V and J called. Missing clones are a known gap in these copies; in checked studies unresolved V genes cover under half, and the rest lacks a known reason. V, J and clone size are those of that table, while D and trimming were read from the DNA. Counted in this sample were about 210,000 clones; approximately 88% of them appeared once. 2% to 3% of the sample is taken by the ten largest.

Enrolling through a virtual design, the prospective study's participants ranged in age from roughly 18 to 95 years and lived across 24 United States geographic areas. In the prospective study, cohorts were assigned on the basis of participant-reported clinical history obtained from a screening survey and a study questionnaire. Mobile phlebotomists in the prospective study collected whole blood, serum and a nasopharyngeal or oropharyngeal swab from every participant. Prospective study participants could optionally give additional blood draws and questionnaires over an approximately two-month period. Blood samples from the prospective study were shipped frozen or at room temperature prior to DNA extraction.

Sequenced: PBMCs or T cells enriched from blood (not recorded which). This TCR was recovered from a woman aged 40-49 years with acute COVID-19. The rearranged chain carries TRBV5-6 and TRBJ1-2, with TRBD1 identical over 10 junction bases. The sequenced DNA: TGTGCCAGCAGCTCAGTCCCGGGACAGGGGAGCCGCTATGGCTACACCTTC. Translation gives CASSSVPGQGSRYGYTF.